These 21 T cell receptor beta chains were all obtained from the same sample, sequenced in a study of response to subunit inactivated influenza vaccine. TCRdb used MiXCR to reprocess the RT-PCR reads, holding one entry per CDR3 protein. The sample records roughly 700,000 distinct CDR3 sequences, around 14% being singletons. Sequenced here: PBMCs from blood, sampled 11 to 12 days after vaccination. The receptor set was obtained from a man aged 50 to 59 who received an inactivated influenza vaccine.

The chain uses TRBV20-1 and TRBJ1-6; a possible D gene is TRBD1 (5 bases). Germline assignment: CDR1 DFQATT and CDR2 SNEGSKA (reference sequence). This CDR3 spans 12 amino acids. Trimming shortened V by 7 bases and J by 5 bases, and 9 bases separated the two germline ends. CDR3 sequence (DNA): TGCAGTGGAAGGACAAATAATTCACCCCTCCACTTT. This codes for CSGRTNNSPLHF.

CDR3 nucleotide sequence: TGCAGTGCTAGAGATAGCTGGGACTATACGCAGTATTTT. Protein sequence: CSARDSWDYTQYF. The chain joins TRBV20-1 to TRBJ2-3, with D tentatively TRBD2 (6 bases). The V gene lost 0 bases and the J gene lost 7 bases, with 11 bases spanning the gap. From germline, CDR1 is DFQATT and CDR2 SNEGSKA (reference sequence). The CDR3 runs 13 residues.

Only a few counts were recorded for this clonotype. CDR3 sequence (DNA): TGTGCCAGCAGCAAAGGACAGGGCCAATACTTC. Translation gives CASSKGQGQYF. The J gene is TRBJ2-5, the V gene TRBV11-2; 8 bases map to TRBD1. Germline values: CDR1 SGHAT, CDR2 FQNNGV. The V segment lost 5 bases and the J segment 14 bases; nucleotides outside the gene matches: 7. The CDR3 spans 11 residues.

This clonotype was seen repeatedly, ten times or more. The rearrangement joins TRBV6-5 to TRBJ2-5; D might be TRBD1 (5 bases). In germline, CDR1 is MNHEY, CDR2 SVGAGI. The V end was cut by 2 bases, the J end by 0 bases, with 13 bases between. CDR3 size: 16 residues. CDR3 sequence (DNA): TGTGCCAGCAGTTACCACCCGACGGACAACCAAGAGACCCAGTACTTC. This translates into CASSYHPTDNQETQYF.

There are a few counts of this clonotype. Here the CDR3 reads CASSGWGVKNTEAFF. CDR3 nucleotide sequence: TGTGCCAGCAGCGGGTGGGGGGTTAAGAACACTGAAGCTTTCTTT. The rearrangement joins TRBV7-9 to TRBJ1-1; possibly TRBD1 for D (5 bases). CDR1 and CDR2 from the germline V gene are SEHNR and FQNEAQ (reference sequence). The V and J ends lost 5 bases and 1 base respectively, with 14 bases between them. This CDR3 region has 15 residues.

This clonotype was counted only a few times. This chain links TRBV6-5 with TRBJ2-2; D uncertain. Germline V CDR1 and CDR2: MNHEY, SVGAGI. The V end lost 6 bases, the J end lost 6 bases, and 8 bases lay between the germline ends. This CDR3 contains 12 residues. The CDR3 region has the DNA TGTGCCAGCAGACGGCTTTCCGGGGAGCTGTTTTTT. It is translated as CASRRLSGELFF.

CDR3 coding DNA: TGTGCCATCAGTGAGGGGACAGGGGGTAGGGCTGAAGCTTTCTTT. It codes for CAISEGTGGRAEAFF. The chain combines TRBV10-3 with TRBJ1-1, with TRBD1 matching over 11 bases. From germline, CDR1 is ENHRY and CDR2 SYGVKD. The CDR3 runs to 15 residues. V trimming: 2 bases; J trimming: 6 bases; junction bases outside the gene matches: 5.

The chain couples TRBV30 to TRBJ2-1; tentative D call: TRBD1 (6 bases). CDR1 GTSNPN and CDR2 SVGIG come from the germline V gene (reference sequence). Trimming left V 1 base short and J 9 bases short, with 16 bases between. This CDR3 has 14 amino acids. The CDR3 nucleotides are TGTGCCTGGAGTGGCAGGGGACGGCTATTTGAGCAGTTCTTC. Residues: CAWSGRGRLFEQFF.

This clonotype was seen a few times. This chain links TRBV7-9 with TRBJ1-2, with 7 bases matching TRBD1. V shed 1 base and J 7 bases; nucleotides not matched to a gene: 9. CDR3 size: 15 residues. Germline CDR1 is SEHNR and CDR2 is FQNEAQ (reference sequence). The CDR3 nucleotides read TGTGCCAGCAGCTTAGTGTCTAGGGGGCAAGTTGGCTACACCTTC. Translating it yields CASSLVSRGQVGYTF.

This rearrangement joins TRBV12-3 or TRBV12-4 to TRBJ2-1; TRBD2 aligns across 7 bases. J gave up 9 bases and V 0 bases, and 5 bases lay outside the gene matches. The CDR3 runs to 14 residues. CDR3 residues: CASSLAAGGGEQFF. CDR3 coding DNA: TGTGCCAGCAGTTTAGCGGCGGGCGGGGGTGAGCAGTTCTTC.

J is TRBJ1-5 and V is TRBV28; weak D call: TRBD1 (5 bases). This CDR3 is built from 13 residues. Trimming shortened V by 7 bases and J by 6 bases, and 13 bases separated the two germline ends. Germline V gives CDR1 MDHEN, CDR2 SYDVKM. DNA of the CDR3: TGTGCCAGCATGAGGGGTACCGTTCAGCCCCAGCATTTT. It is translated as CASMRGTVQPQHF. The variable domain in full, completed from reference TRBV28 and TRBJ1-5, reads DVKVTQSSRYLVKRTGEKVFLECVQDMDHENMFWYRQDPGLGLRLIYFSYDVKMKEKGDIPEGYSVSREKKERFSLILESASTNQTSMYLCASMRGTVQPQHFGDGTRLSIL.

This clonotype occurred a few times. Lacking the conserved final phenylalanine or tryptophan, this CDR3 likely reflects a read error. The DNA is left out, because the CDR3 cannot be placed on it with certainty; the CDR3 is given as TCRdb lists it. This rearrangement joins TRBV5-4 to TRBJ2-1; TRBD2, as called in the table, went unchecked against the DNA. The CDR3 length is 14 residues, termini included. Germline V gives CDR1 SGHNT, CDR2 YYREEE (reference sequence). The CDR3: CASSLGVAAPLGFV.

V is TRBV5-1 and J is TRBJ2-3; D uncertain. The CDR3 has 13 amino acids. V lost 7 bases, J lost 0 bases, and 9 bases lay in between. Germline CDR1 reads SGHRS; CDR2 reads YFSETQ. The CDR3 DNA is TGCGCCAGCGCTTCTCCGAGCACAGATACGCAGTATTTT. It specifies CASASPSTDTQYF.

This chain joins TRBV11-3 and TRBJ2-1, with D perhaps TRBD2 (6 bases). The CDR3 is 13 amino acids. Looked up from germline, CDR1 is SGHNT and CDR2 is YENEEA. Trimming took 5 bases from V and 6 from J, leaving 11 bases between them. In DNA, the CDR3 is TGTGCCAGCAGCCCCCGGGACTCCAATGAGCAGTTCTTC. Encoded protein: CASSPRDSNEQFF.

This sequence joins TRBV29-1 and TRBJ2-3; maybe TRBD2 (6 bases). The V and J ends lost 7 bases and 4 bases respectively, with 18 bases between them. Germline CDR1 is SQVTM and CDR2 is ANQGSEA. The CDR3 sequence is 14 residues long. CDR3 DNA: TGCAGCGCAACCGGGAGTCCGGGCGCAGATACGCAGTATTTT. Amino acid sequence: CSATGSPGADTQYF.

Remarks on this clonotype: The junction shows a germline mismatch at one end, possibly a read error. The chain links TRBV20-1 to TRBJ2-5, with unresolved D. The CDR3 sequence is 12 residues long. Germline V gene lookup returns CDR1 DFQATT and CDR2 SNEGSKA (reference sequence). The CDR3 sequence is CRASLARETQYF. The CDR3 nucleotides read TGCCGTGCTAGTTTGGCCCGGGAGACCCAGTACTTC.

The chain employs TRBV27 and TRBJ1-4; TRBD1 is a possible D gene (5 bases). The V gene lost 3 bases and the J gene lost 4 bases, with 21 bases spanning the gap. The CDR3 length is 18 residues. The V gene's germline CDR1 is MNHEY and CDR2 SMNVEV (reference sequence). The DNA for the CDR3 is TGTGCCAGCAGTTTGGGACCTAGCCGGGTTACGAATAATGAAAAACTGTTTTTT. This translates into CASSLGPSRVTNNEKLFF.

This clonotype turned up a few times. This sequence joins TRBV10-3 and TRBJ2-5; either TRBD1 or TRBD2 may supply D (5 bases each). The germline gives CDR1 ENHRY, CDR2 SYGVKD. The ends were cut back, 6 bases at V and 1 base at J, with 9 bases in the middle. This CDR3 contains 13 residues. DNA for the CDR3: TGTGCCATCAGCTGGGACGGCCAAGAGACCCAGTACTTC. Its translation is CAISWDGQETQYF.

This clonotype occurred a few times. The rearrangement links TRBV5-1 to TRBJ2-7, with no clear D. V lost 4 bases and J lost 0, with 14 bases in between. Germline loops: CDR1 SGHRS, CDR2 YFSETQ. The CDR3 consists of 15 residues. CDR3 region: CASSRSWGSSYEQYF. In DNA form, the CDR3 reads TGCGCCAGCAGCCGAAGTTGGGGAAGCTCCTACGAGCAGTACTTC. Together with reference TRBV5-1 and TRBJ2-7, the CDR3 gives the full variable domain: KAGVTQTPRYLIKTRGQQVTLSCSPISGHRSVSWYQQTPGQGLQFLFEYFSETQRNKGNFPGRFSGRQFSNSRSEMNVSTLELGDSALYLCASSRSWGSSYEQYFGPGTRLTVT.

Only a few counts were recorded for this clonotype. The chain recombines TRBV29-1 with TRBJ2-3, with D perhaps TRBD1 (6 bases). The length of the CDR3 is 13 residues. The germline gives CDR1 SQVTM, CDR2 ANQGSEA. Trimming took off 3 bases at V and 8 bases at J, with 15 bases between the two ends. The CDR3 region is CSVEMTGLPTQYF. The CDR3 region has the DNA TGCAGCGTTGAGATGACAGGTCTGCCTACGCAGTATTTT.

This chain connects TRBV14 to TRBJ1-2; D uncertain. This CDR3 is built from 14 residues. Trimming took off 4 bases at V and 3 bases at J, with 12 bases between the two ends. The germline CDR1 and CDR2 sequences are SGHDN and FVKESK. CDR3 region: CASSLDGWDYGYTF. As DNA, the CDR3 is TGTGCCAGCAGCCTCGACGGGTGGGACTATGGCTACACCTTC. Based on the CDR3 plus reference TRBV14 and TRBJ1-2, the full variable domain is EAGVTQFPSHSVIEKGQTVTLRCDPISGHDNLYWYRRVMGKEIKFLLHFVKESKQDESGMPNNRFLAERTGGTYSTLKVQPAELEDSGVYFCASSLDGWDYGYTFGSGTRLTVV.